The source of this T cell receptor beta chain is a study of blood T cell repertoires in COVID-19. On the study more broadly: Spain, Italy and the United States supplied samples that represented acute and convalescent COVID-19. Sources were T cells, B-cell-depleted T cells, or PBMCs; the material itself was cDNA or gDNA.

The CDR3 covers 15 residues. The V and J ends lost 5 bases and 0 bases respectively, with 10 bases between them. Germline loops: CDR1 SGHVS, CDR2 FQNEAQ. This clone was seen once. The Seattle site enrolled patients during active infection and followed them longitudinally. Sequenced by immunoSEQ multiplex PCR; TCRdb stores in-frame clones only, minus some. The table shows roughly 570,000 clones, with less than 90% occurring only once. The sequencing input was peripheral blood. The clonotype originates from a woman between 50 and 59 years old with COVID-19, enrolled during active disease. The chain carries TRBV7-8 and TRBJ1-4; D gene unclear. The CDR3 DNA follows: TGTGCCAGCAGCGACACCCATGCAACTAATGAAAAACTGTTTTTT. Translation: CASSDTHATNEKLFF.